The clone carrying this T cell receptor beta chain was picked up a small number of times. This sample is part of a study of PD-1 blockade in mismatch repair-deficient tumors. Assay: immunoSEQ multiplex PCR; the TCRdb copy retains only in-frame clones and omits some. The sample consists of about 19,000 clones, roughly 80% of them appearing once. Looked up from germline, CDR1 is MDHEN and CDR2 is SYDVKM. The CDR3 runs 12 residues. V lost 5 bases, J lost 4 bases, and 9 bases lay in between. Sequenced material: PBMCs, taken 52 weeks after starting pembrolizumab. V usage is TRBV28 and J usage is TRBJ2-7; D perhaps matches TRBD1 (5 bases). This sequence originates from an adult with mismatch repair-deficient cancer. The CDR3 DNA is TGTGCCAGCAGTCTAGGGGAATACGAGCAGTACTTC. This codes for CASSLGEYEQYF.